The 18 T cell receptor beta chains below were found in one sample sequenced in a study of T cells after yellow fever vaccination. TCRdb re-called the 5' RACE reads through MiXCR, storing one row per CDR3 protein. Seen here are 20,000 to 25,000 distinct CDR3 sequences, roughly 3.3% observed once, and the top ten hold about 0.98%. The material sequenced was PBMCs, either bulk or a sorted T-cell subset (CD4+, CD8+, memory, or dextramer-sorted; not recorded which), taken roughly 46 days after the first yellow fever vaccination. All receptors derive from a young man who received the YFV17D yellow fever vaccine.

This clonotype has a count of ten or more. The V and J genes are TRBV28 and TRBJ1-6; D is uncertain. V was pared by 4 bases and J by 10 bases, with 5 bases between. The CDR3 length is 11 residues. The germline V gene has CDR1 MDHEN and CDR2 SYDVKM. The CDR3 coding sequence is TGTGCCAGCAGTTATCGGTCACCCCTCCACTTT. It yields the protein CASSYRSPLHF.

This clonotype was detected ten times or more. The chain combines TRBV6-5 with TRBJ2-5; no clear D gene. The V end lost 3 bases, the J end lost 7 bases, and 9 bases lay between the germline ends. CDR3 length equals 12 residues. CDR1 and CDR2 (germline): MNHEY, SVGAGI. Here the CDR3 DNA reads TGTGCCAGCAGTTATGGTCATCCGACCCAGTACTTC. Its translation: CASSYGHPTQYF.

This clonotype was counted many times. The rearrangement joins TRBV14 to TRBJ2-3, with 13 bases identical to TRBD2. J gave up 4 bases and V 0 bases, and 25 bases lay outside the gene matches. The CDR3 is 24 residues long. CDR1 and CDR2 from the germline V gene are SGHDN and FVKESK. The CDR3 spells CASSQDPRTSGGGVGGGVSDTQYF. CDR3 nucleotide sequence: TGTGCCAGCAGCCAAGATCCAAGGACTAGCGGGGGAGGAGTGGGGGGCGGGGTTTCAGATACGCAGTATTTT.

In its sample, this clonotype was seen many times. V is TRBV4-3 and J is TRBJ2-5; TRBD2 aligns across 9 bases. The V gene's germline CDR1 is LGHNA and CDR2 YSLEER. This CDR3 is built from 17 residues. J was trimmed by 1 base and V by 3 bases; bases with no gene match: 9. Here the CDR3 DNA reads TGCGCCAGCAGCCAGGAGCATAGCGGGGGCGGCCAAGAGACCCAGTACTTC. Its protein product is CASSQEHSGGGQETQYF.

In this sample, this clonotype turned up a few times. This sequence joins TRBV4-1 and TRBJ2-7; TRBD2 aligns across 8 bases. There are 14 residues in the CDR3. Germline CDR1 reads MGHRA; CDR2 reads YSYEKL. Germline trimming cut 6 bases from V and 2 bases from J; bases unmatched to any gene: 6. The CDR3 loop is CASRRGGGPYEQYF. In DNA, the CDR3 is TGCGCCAGCAGACGGGGGGGGGGGCCCTACGAGCAGTACTTC.

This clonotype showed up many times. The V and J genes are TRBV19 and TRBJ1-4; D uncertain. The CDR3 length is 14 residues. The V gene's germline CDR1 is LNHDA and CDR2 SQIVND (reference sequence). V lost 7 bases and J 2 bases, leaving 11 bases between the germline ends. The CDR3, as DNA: TGTGCCAGTACACAACAACCTACTAATGAAAAACTGTTTTTT. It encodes CASTQQPTNEKLFF.

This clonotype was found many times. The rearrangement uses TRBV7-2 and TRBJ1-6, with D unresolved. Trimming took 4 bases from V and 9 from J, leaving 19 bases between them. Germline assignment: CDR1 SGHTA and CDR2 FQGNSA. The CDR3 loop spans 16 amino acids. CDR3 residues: CASSSPRGGKGSPLHF. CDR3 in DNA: TGTGCCAGCAGCTCCCCTCGGGGAGGGAAAGGTTCACCCCTCCACTTT. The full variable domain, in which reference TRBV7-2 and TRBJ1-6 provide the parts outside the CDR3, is GAGVSQSPSNKVTEKGKDVELRCDPISGHTALYWYRQSLGQGLEFLIYFQGNSAPDKSGLPSDRFSAERTGGSVSTLTIQRTQQEDSAVYLCASSSPRGGKGSPLHFGNGTRLTVT.

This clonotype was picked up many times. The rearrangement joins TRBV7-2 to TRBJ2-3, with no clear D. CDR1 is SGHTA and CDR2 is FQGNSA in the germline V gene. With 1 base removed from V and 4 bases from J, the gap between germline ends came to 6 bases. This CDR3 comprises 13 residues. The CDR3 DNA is TGTGCCAGCAGCTTAGAGGCCTCAGATACGCAGTATTTT. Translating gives CASSLEASDTQYF.

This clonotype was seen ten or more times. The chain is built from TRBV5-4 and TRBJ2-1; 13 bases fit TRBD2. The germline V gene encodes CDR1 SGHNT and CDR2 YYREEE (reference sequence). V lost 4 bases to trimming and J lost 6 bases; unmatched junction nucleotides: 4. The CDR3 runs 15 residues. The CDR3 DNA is TGTGCCAGCAGCACCACTAGCGGGGGGGTCAATGAGCAGTTCTTC. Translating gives CASSTTSGGVNEQFF.

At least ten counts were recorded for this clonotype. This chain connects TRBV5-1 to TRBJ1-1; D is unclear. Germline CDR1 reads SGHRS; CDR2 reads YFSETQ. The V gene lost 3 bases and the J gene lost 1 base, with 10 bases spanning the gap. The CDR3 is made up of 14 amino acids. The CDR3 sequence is CASSSAASNTEAFF. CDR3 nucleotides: TGCGCCAGCAGCTCGGCGGCATCGAACACTGAAGCTTTCTTT.

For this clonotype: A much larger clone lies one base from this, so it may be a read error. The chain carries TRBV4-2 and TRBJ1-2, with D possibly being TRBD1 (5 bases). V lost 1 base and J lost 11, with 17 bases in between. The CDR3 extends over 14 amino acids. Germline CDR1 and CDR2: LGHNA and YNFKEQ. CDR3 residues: CASSQAIGQGRYTF. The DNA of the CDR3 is TGTGCCAGCAGCCAAGCGATCGGGCAGGGAAGGTACACCTTC.

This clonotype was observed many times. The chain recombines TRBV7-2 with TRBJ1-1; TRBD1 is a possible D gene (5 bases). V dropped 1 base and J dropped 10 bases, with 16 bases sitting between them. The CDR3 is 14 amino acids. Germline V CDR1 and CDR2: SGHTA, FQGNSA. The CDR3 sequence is CASSLVGGGVGAFF. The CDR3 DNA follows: TGTGCCAGCAGCTTAGTGGGGGGAGGGGTTGGAGCTTTCTTT.

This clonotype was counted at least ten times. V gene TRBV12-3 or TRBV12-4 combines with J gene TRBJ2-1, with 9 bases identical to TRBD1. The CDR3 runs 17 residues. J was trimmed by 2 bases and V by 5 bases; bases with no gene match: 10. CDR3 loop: CASSHGTGRLTYNEQFF. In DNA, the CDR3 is TGTGCCAGCAGTCATGGGACAGGGCGGTTGACCTACAATGAGCAGTTCTTC.

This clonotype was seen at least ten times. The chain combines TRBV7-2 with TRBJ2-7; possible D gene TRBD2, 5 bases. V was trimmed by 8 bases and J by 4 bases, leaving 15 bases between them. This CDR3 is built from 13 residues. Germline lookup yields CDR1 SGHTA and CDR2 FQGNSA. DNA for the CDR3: TGTGCCAGCGCAGGCTCGGGGTATTACGAGCAGTACTTC. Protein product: CASAGSGYYEQYF.

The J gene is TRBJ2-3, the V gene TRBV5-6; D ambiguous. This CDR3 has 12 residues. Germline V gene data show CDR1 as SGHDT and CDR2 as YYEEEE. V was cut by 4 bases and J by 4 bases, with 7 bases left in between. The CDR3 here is CASSRYPDTQYF. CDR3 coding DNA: TGTGCCAGCAGCCGTTACCCAGATACGCAGTATTTT.

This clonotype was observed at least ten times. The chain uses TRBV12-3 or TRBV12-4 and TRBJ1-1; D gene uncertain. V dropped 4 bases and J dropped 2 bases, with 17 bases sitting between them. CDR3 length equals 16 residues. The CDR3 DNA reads TGTGCCAGCAGTTCGACACAACGGCGGGGAAACACTGAAGCTTTCTTT. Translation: CASSSTQRRGNTEAFF.

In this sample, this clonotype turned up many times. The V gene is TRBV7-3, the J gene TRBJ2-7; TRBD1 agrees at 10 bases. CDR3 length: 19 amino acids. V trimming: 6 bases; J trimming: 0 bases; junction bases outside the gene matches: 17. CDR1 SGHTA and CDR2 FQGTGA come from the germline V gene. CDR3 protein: CASRGDRGRQASSSYEQYF. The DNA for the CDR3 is TGTGCCAGCAGGGGAGACAGGGGGCGCCAGGCTTCCAGCTCCTACGAGCAGTACTTC.

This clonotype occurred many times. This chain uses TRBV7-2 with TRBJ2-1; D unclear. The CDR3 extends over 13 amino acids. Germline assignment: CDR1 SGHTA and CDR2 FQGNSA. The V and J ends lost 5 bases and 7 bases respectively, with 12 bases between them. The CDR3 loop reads CASSPSPANEQFF. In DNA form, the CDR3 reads TGTGCCAGCAGCCCCTCTCCGGCGAATGAGCAGTTCTTC.